This T cell receptor beta chain was observed in a study of shared clonotypes between healthy human individuals (dated by TCRdb to about 2020). Notes on the research overall: A couple of women and a few men aged 18 to 49 years were included in the cohort. Per donor, leukapheresis produced somewhere between about 0.9 and 9 billion PBMCs. Blood TCR repertoires of about 5 healthy adults were deeply sequenced to estimate repertoire size and the extent of clonotype sharing between individuals. For each donor, CD4 naive and CD4 memory were each run on three plates, CD8 naive on two plates, and CD8 memory on one plate. To increase sequencing depth and limit assay-specific biases, different laboratories used diverse techniques to prepare libraries and sequence TCR repertoires. Points the paper makes about the study in general: Clonotypes shared by all four sorted-subset donors showed higher generation probabilities than non-shared clonotypes. The genetic and exposure-history diversity represented was limited by the small number of donors. Pairwise subsampling led to the expectation that sequencing depth would affect the degree of clonotype sharing among donors. Even with the large sequencing depth, rarefaction of the sorted-subset datasets indicated that sequencing was incomplete. Sampling was limited to blood, and TCR repertoires in tissue likely differ from TCR repertoires in blood. Approximately 5% of naive CD4, 3% to 3.5% of naive CD8, 2.3% of memory CD4, and more than 0.35% of memory CD8 clonotypes were shared across a few donors. Larger estimated clonotype richness was generally found for naive subsets than for memory subsets.

The donors were healthy, HIV-negative adults who had no recently reported acute infections or vaccinations. Every donor was a Caucasian adult residing in Nashville, Tennessee, USA. Magnetic negative selection was used to enrich CD4+ T cells, after which naive cells were positively selected on CD45RA and the negative fraction became the memory subset. Blood was obtained by leukapheresis, after which PBMCs were separated by Ficoll-Histopaque density gradient centrifugation and cryopreserved in liquid nitrogen vapor phase. Analytical flow cytometry was used to check the purity and quantity of every magnetically sorted T cell population. Genomic DNA was isolated from every sorted fraction and measured by UV absorbance on a Nanodrop 2000c. Using the deep immunoSEQ assay, TCR CDR3 regions were amplified from genomic DNA by multiplex PCR. For each cell subset, the extracted genomic DNA was distributed evenly across all wells of several immunoSEQ 96-well plates, and each plate served as one replicate. For sorted subsets, about 0.2 ug genomic DNA, equal to tens of thousands of T cell genomes, was loaded into each replicate PCR. The purified libraries were quantified using a Qubit 3.0 fluorometer, sized with a Bioanalyzer 2100, and then quantified again using the KAPA Library Quantification kit. A separate single-read 150-cycle Illumina NextSeq 550 flow cell was used to sequence each immunoSEQ 96-well plate. The study's own analysis went as follows. The immunoSEQ output contained only junctional sequences without quality scores, so filtering could not match that applied to full-length reads. Sequences were annotated with PyIR, a Python wrapper for IgBLAST v1.9, using IMGT germline references to assign V/J genes and CDR3. Reads were removed for weak V/J assignments (E-value above 1e-6), missing CDR3, stop codons, out-of-frame junctions, or ambiguous translated residues. A V3J clonotype was defined by an identical inferred V gene, J gene, and CDR3 amino acid sequence. Percentage overlap between repertoires was computed as shared unique clonotypes divided by the size of the smaller repertoire. Richness of each repertoire was evaluated using RTK rarefaction, the Chao1 estimator, and Recon v2.1 estimates of unobserved clonotypes. Generation probabilities were computed with OLGA for all TCRbeta clonotypes obtained by the gDNA method from a few donors. TCRdb holds this immuneACCESS table with in-frame rearrangements only. Some clones are missing; in checked studies, unresolved V genes explain under half, and the rest has no known cause. From that table come the V and J calls and clone size; the DNA was used to work out D and trimming. The sample data list just over 2,000,000 clones, and 90% to 95% of these were observed just once. Clones ranked in the top ten supply roughly 0.13% of the sample.

Concerning this clone: It has no known antigen specificity. The input lacks base qualities; no much larger clone sits a single base away.

The specimen was naive CD4+ T cells sorted from blood. The cell subset or site label of this sample denotes: CD45RA+ positively selected. The receptor comes from a man aged 18 to 35 in good health.

In nucleotides, the sequence is TGTGCCAGCAGCGTAGGGCAGCAAAAGAACACCGGGGAGCTGTTTTTT. Its coded protein is CASSVGQQKNTGELFF. The chain is encoded by TRBV9 joined to TRBJ2-2, with an unclear D gene assignment. V is cut by 0 bases and J by 1 base, and the space between the germline ends is 10 bases. The CDR3 has 16 amino acids, counting the end cysteine and phenylalanine. The kept DNA is CDR3 alone, 48 bases in frame from the first base. The germline V gene sets CDR1 to SGDLS and CDR2 to YYNGEE.